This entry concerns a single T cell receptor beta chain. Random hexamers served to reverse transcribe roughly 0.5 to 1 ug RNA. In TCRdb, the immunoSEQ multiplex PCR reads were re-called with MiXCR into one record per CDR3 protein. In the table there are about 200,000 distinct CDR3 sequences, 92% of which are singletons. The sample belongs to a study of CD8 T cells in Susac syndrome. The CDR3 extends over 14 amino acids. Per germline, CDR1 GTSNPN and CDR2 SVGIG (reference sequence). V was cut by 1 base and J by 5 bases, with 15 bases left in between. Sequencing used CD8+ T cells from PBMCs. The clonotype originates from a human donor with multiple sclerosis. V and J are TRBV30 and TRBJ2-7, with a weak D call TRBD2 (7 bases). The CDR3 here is CAWSGGGLQDEQYF. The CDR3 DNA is TGTGCCTGGAGTGGGGGGGGGCTTCAGGACGAGCAGTACTTC.